What follows are 22 T cell receptor beta chains derived from one specimen sequenced in a study of T cell responses to AZD1222 COVID-19 vaccine. The protocol was immunoSEQ multiplex PCR, while the TCRdb copy is restricted to in-frame clones and leaves out a portion. The repertoire holds some 89,000 clones, with roughly 90% as singletons. Material: peripheral blood, obtained on day 0 of MenACWY control vaccination. The receptors stem from an adult in good health.

This clone appeared a few times. The V gene is TRBV19, the J gene TRBJ1-1; TRBD1 is a possible D gene (5 bases). CDR1 is LNHDA and CDR2 is SQIVND in the germline V gene (reference sequence). Trimming cost V 2 bases and J 6 bases, with 13 bases left between them. The CDR3 length is 14 residues. The CDR3 here is CASSITGGTSEAFF. The CDR3 DNA reads as TGTGCCAGTAGTATAACGGGGGGTACATCTGAAGCTTTCTTT.

V is TRBV19 and J is TRBJ2-1; 7 bases are a match to TRBD2. The J segment lost 2 bases and the V segment lost 4 bases, leaving 8 bases of the junction unmatched. The CDR3 totals 16 residues. Germline CDR1 reads LNHDA; CDR2 reads SQIVND (reference sequence). CDR3 coding DNA: TGTGCCAGTAGTACCCCGCTAGCGGAAACCTACAATGAGCAGTTCTTC. It translates to CASSTPLAETYNEQFF.

The DNA for the CDR3 is TGTGCCAGTAAAGGCGGCGCGAACACCGGGGAGCTGTTTTTT. Its protein is CASKGGANTGELFF. The V gene is TRBV19, the J gene TRBJ2-2; D gene unclear. The V end was cut by 7 bases, the J end by 0 bases, with 9 bases between. Germline V CDR1 and CDR2: LNHDA, SQIVND (reference sequence). The CDR3 loop spans 14 amino acids.

The CDR3 nucleotides read TGTGCCAGCAGCACAAAACCGGGACAAGGTGACTCACCCCTCCACTTT. The encoded protein is CASSTKPGQGDSPLHF. The chain carries TRBV7-9 and TRBJ1-6; possibly TRBD1 for D (6 bases). The CDR3 loop spans 16 amino acids. Germline V gene data show CDR1 as SEHNR and CDR2 as FQNEAQ (reference sequence). V shed 5 bases and J shed 10 bases, with 21 bases lying between them.

A word on this clone: Germline is not matched at one junction end, which may reflect a read error. CDR3 residues: CASIQLSRNTGELFF. CDR3 in DNA: TGTGCCAGCATCCAACTTAGTCGTAACACCGGGGAGCTGTTTTTT. This rearrangement joins TRBV14 to TRBJ2-2; D uncertain. Germline V CDR1 and CDR2: SGHDN, FVKESK. The CDR3 has 15 residues.

The CDR3 sequence is CASSIGGAGTGELFF. The CDR3 DNA reads as TGTGCCAGTAGTATAGGGGGCGCCGGCACCGGGGAGCTGTTTTTT. This sequence joins TRBV19 and TRBJ2-2, with D perhaps TRBD1 (5 bases). This CDR3 is built from 15 residues. Germline V gene lookup returns CDR1 LNHDA and CDR2 SQIVND (reference sequence). The ends were cut back, 1 base at V and 4 bases at J, with 10 bases in the middle.

The chain carries TRBV5-6 and TRBJ2-5; the D is unclear. Germline V gives CDR1 SGHDT, CDR2 YYEEEE. The CDR3 loop spans 12 amino acids. V lost 2 bases and J 2 bases, leaving 4 bases between the germline ends. The CDR3 DNA reads TGTGCCAGCAGCTTCGCTCAAGAGACCCAGTACTTC. This sequence encodes CASSFAQETQYF.

The chain is built from TRBV11-2 and TRBJ1-2, with 7 bases aligning to TRBD1. With V trimmed by 5 bases and J by 4 bases, 13 bases remained unmatched. The CDR3 contains 16 residues. Germline V gene lookup returns CDR1 SGHAT and CDR2 FQNNGV. CDR3: CASSLNGQVASYGYTF. The CDR3 nucleotides read TGTGCCAGCAGCCTCAACGGACAGGTAGCTAGCTATGGCTACACCTTC.

This clone showed up just once. The genes are TRBV6-6 and TRBJ1-2; D ambiguous. Germline loops: CDR1 MNHNY, CDR2 SVGAGI (reference sequence). Between the trimmed V and J ends, which lost 7 bases and 7 bases, there was a span of 7 bases. The CDR3 loop spans 10 amino acids. CDR3 residues: CASNGGGYTF. As DNA, the CDR3 is TGTGCCAGCAACGGAGGTGGCTACACCTTC.

The chain links TRBV28 to TRBJ1-1; D not certain. The CDR3 is 14 residues long. Germline V lookup: CDR1 MDHEN, CDR2 SYDVKM. V was shortened by 3 bases and J by 0 bases, with 8 bases between the two germline ends. This CDR3 reads CASSLVTVNTEAFF. CDR3 DNA: TGTGCCAGCAGTTTGGTTACAGTGAACACTGAAGCTTTCTTT.

In this sample, this clone turned up once. The gene calls are TRBV5-1 and TRBJ2-1; D is ambiguous. Germline CDR1 is SGHRS and CDR2 is YFSETQ. CDR3 length equals 12 residues. Deletions cut 0 bases from V and 9 bases from J, with 7 bases between. The CDR3 DNA follows: TGCGCCAGCAGCTTGGGCGGAGCTGAGCAGTTCTTC. Its translation: CASSLGGAEQFF.

The table lists this clone with a count of one. V usage is TRBV6-5 and J usage is TRBJ2-7, with D perhaps given as TRBD1 or TRBD2 (5 bases each). The CDR3 runs 13 residues. Trimming left V 6 bases short and J 5 bases short, with 14 bases between. Germline V gives CDR1 MNHEY, CDR2 SVGAGI. The DNA of the CDR3 is TGTGCCAGCAGGGCGACCGGGACCAACGAGCAGTACTTC. It translates to CASRATGTNEQYF.

In DNA, the CDR3 is TGTGCCAGCAGCATACAGACAGGGTCCACCGAGCAGTACTTC. This sequence encodes CASSIQTGSTEQYF. The J gene is TRBJ2-7, the V gene TRBV2; 7 positions match TRBD1. Germline-derived CDR1 and CDR2 are SNHLY and FYNNEI. CDR3 size: 14 residues. J lost 6 bases, V lost 6 bases, and 11 bases had no gene match. Filled out from reference TRBV2 and TRBJ2-7, the complete variable domain reads EPEVTQTPSHQVTQMGQEVILRCVPISNHLYFYWYRQILGQKVEFLVSFYNNEISEKSEIFDDQFSVERPDGSNFTLKIRSTKLEDSAMYFCASSIQTGSTEQYFGPGTRLTVT.

The table lists this clone with a count of one. The chain employs TRBV19 and TRBJ1-2; 7 positions agree with TRBD1. Trimming took 5 bases from V and 4 from J; bases not matched to a gene: 10. In germline, CDR1 is LNHDA, CDR2 SQIVND (reference sequence). This CDR3 has 15 residues. The CDR3 reads CASSSGQEIAYGYTF. CDR3 sequence (DNA): TGTGCCAGTAGTTCCGGACAGGAGATCGCCTATGGCTACACCTTC.

CDR3 DNA sequence: TGTGCCAGCAGCCAAGTATCCGGCACCGGGGAGCTGTTTTTT. The encoded protein is CASSQVSGTGELFF. This sequence joins TRBV3-1 (or the pseudogene TRBV3-2) and TRBJ2-2; no clear D gene. The V end lost 1 base, the J end lost 4 bases, and 7 bases lay between the germline ends. CDR1 is LGHDT, CDR2 YNNKEL, per germline (reference sequence). The length of the CDR3 is 14 residues.

This sequence joins TRBV10-3 and TRBJ2-1; weak D call: TRBD2 (5 bases). V was shortened by 8 bases and J by 3 bases, with 14 bases between the two germline ends. The CDR3 loop spans 14 amino acids. The germline CDR1 and CDR2 sequences are ENHRY and SYGVKD. DNA for the CDR3: TGTGCCATCGGAGGCGGAGACGACTACAATGAGCAGTTCTTC. Encoded protein: CAIGGGDDYNEQFF.

The V call is TRBV29-1, the J call TRBJ1-1, with D uncertain. The V end lost 4 bases, the J end lost 4 bases, and 22 bases lay between the germline ends. This CDR3 spans 16 amino acids. CDR1 is SQVTM and CDR2 is ANQGSEA in the germline V gene. In DNA, the CDR3 is TGCAGCGTTGGGCCTGAGCGTTGGTTTACGGGCACTGAAGCTTTCTTT. Translated: CSVGPERWFTGTEAFF.

The rearrangement joins TRBV7-6 to TRBJ2-7, with D uncertain. CDR1 is SGHVS and CDR2 is FNYEAQ in the germline V gene. The CDR3 sequence is 15 residues long. V was clipped by 4 bases and J by 2 bases, with 15 bases between them. The CDR3 DNA is TGTGCCAGCAGCTCAGAGACTGAGCCCACCTACGAGCAGTACTTC. Its translation is CASSSETEPTYEQYF. The full variable domain, in which reference TRBV7-6 and TRBJ2-7 provide the parts outside the CDR3, is GAGVSQSPRYKVTKRGQDVALRCDPISGHVSLYWYRQALGQGPEFLTYFNYEAQQDKSGLPNDRFSAERPEGSISTLTIQRTEQRDSAMYRCASSSETEPTYEQYFGPGTRLTVT.

This clone was counted once. The rearrangement joins TRBV29-1 to TRBJ2-7, with D uncertain. The CDR3 covers 11 residues. Per the germline V gene, CDR1 is SQVTM and CDR2 is ANQGSEA. Trimming removed 2 bases from V and 6 bases from J, with 8 bases in between. This CDR3 is CSVEIPPEQYF. CDR3 coding DNA: TGCAGCGTTGAAATACCCCCCGAGCAGTACTTC.

The V call is TRBV24-1, the J call TRBJ1-5, with D perhaps matching TRBD1 (5 bases). Germline assignment: CDR1 KGHDR and CDR2 SFDVKD. The CDR3 loop spans 15 amino acids. V lost 4 bases and J lost 3, with 12 bases in between. DNA for the CDR3: TGTGCCACCAGTGAAGCAAAGGGGATCAATCAGCCCCAGCATTTT. It codes for CATSEAKGINQPQHF.

The chain has TRBV7-8 and TRBJ2-2; no definite D call. The CDR3 is made up of 16 amino acids. V lost 1 base and J lost 0, with 9 bases in between. Germline V gene data show CDR1 as SGHVS and CDR2 as FQNEAQ. The CDR3 bases are TGTGCCAGCAGCTTAGTCAGGCCCGCGAACACCGGGGAGCTGTTTTTT. This sequence encodes CASSLVRPANTGELFF.

The rearrangement links TRBV5-6 to TRBJ1-1; D uncertain. CDR1 and CDR2 from the germline V gene are SGHDT and YYEEEE. The V end was cut by 0 bases, the J end by 3 bases, with 9 bases between. The CDR3 totals 14 residues. CDR3 loop: CASSLGFGHTEAFF. The DNA of the CDR3 is TGTGCCAGCAGCTTGGGGTTTGGGCACACTGAAGCTTTCTTT.